The 24 T cell receptor beta chains below come from one sample, sequenced in a study of T cells in Graves' hyperthyroidism and ophthalmopathy (dated by TCRdb to between 2019 and 2020). Libraries were prepared through multiplex PCR. TCRdb shows the sequencer as Illumina HiSeq 2000. TCR beta CDR3 regions were amplified from RNA transcripts. A first-round RT-PCR of the TCR CDR3 used the HTBI primer set with the Qiagen OneStep RT-PCR kit. TCRdb trimmed public reads at Q25 via fastp, called clones via MiXCR and kept in-frame beta chains. Here each entry gathers all rows of one CDR3 protein and keeps the most common genes and DNA. Across this sample there are 700,000 or so distinct CDR3 sequences, with over 15% seen only once. The ten largest clones add up to roughly 8% of the sample. The material sequenced was blood. All receptors derive from a man aged 18 to 30 with Graves' hyperthyroidism.

V usage is TRBV7-3 and J usage is TRBJ2-2, with D unclear. V lost 8 bases to trimming and J lost 4 bases, with 11 bases between them. The CDR3 covers 13 residues. The germline gives CDR1 SGHTA, CDR2 FQGTGA. CDR3 bases: TGTGCCAGCGCCCAGTCCCTCACCGGGGAGCTGTTTTTT. It encodes CASAQSLTGELFF.

In its sample, this clonotype was seen many times. V gene TRBV15 combines with J gene TRBJ2-3; D unclear. This CDR3 comprises 15 residues. Germline CDR1 is LNHNV and CDR2 is YYDKDF (reference sequence). Trimming removed 5 bases from V and 0 bases from J, with 12 bases in between. As DNA, the CDR3 is TGTGCCACCAGCGGGCGGCTTACTAGCACAGATACGCAGTATTTT. It codes for CATSGRLTSTDTQYF.

The V and J genes are TRBV9 and TRBJ1-1; D is ambiguous. V lost 0 bases and J lost 4, with 10 bases in between. The CDR3 consists of 14 residues. Per germline, CDR1 SGDLS and CDR2 YYNGEE. This chain's CDR3 is CASSVATRSTEAFF. The CDR3 DNA reads TGTGCCAGCAGCGTAGCTACCCGTAGCACTGAAGCTTTCTTT.

This clonotype was observed at least ten times. This chain links TRBV15 with TRBJ2-3, with 7 bases fitting TRBD2. This CDR3 contains 15 residues. CDR1 and CDR2 from the germline V gene are LNHNV and YYDKDF (reference sequence). The V and J ends lost 2 bases and 3 bases, in that order; junction bases with no gene match: 5. In DNA, the CDR3 is TGTGCCACCAGCAGATGGGGGGGGACGACAGATACGCAGTATTTT. Translated, it gives CATSRWGGTTDTQYF.

This clonotype was picked up many times. CDR3 nucleotides: TGCAGCGTCCACACTCCGGGACAGTCCTACGAGCAGTACTTC. Translation gives CSVHTPGQSYEQYF. This rearrangement joins TRBV29-1 to TRBJ2-7; 7 bases are shared with TRBD1. Germline CDR1 and CDR2: SQVTM and ANQGSEA. V shed 6 bases and J 1 base; nucleotides not matched to a gene: 9. CDR3 length equals 14 residues.

This clonotype has more than one count but fewer than ten. This chain connects TRBV7-9 to TRBJ2-7; D is possibly TRBD1 (5 bases). V lost 8 bases to trimming and J lost 0 bases, with 14 bases between them. CDR3 length: 14 amino acids. CDR1 is SEHNR and CDR2 is FQNEAQ in the germline V gene (reference sequence). In DNA form, the CDR3 reads TGTGCCAGCGGGGCCAGCCTTAGCTCCTACGAGCAGTACTTC. This codes for CASGASLSSYEQYF.

This clonotype was observed at least ten times. The chain links TRBV10-2 to TRBJ2-5; TRBD2 matches at 7 bases. The length of the CDR3 is 17 residues. J gave up 5 bases and V 2 bases, and 14 bases lay outside the gene matches. Germline CDR1 reads WSHSY; CDR2 reads SAAADI. CDR3 amino acids: CASSETGTTAVRETQYF. The CDR3 DNA sequence: TGCGCCAGCAGTGAGACCGGGACTACAGCTGTCCGGGAGACCCAGTACTTC.

This clonotype was seen many times. This sequence joins TRBV2 and TRBJ2-7, with D perhaps given as TRBD1 or TRBD2 (5 bases each). The CDR3 is made up of 13 amino acids. Germline-derived CDR1 and CDR2 are SNHLY and FYNNEI. The ends were cut back, 3 bases at V and 9 bases at J, with 15 bases in the middle. CDR3 protein: CASSEGVRVRQYF. The CDR3 DNA reads as TGTGCCAGCAGTGAGGGGGTACGGGTAAGGCAGTACTTC.

Comment on this clonotype: This may arise from a read error, as a much more abundant clone is one base away. The V call is TRBV7-9, the J call TRBJ2-7, with TRBD1 identical over 8 bases. With V trimmed by 3 bases and J by 6 bases, 10 bases remained unmatched. Germline CDR1 and CDR2: SEHNR and FQNEAQ (reference sequence). The length of the CDR3 is 15 residues. CDR3 sequence reads: CASSFWTRGPGEQYF. CDR3 sequence (DNA): TGTGCCAGCAGCTTCTGGACCAGGGGGCCAGGCGAGCAGTACTTC.

There are many counts of this clonotype. This chain uses TRBV20-1 with TRBJ1-1; TRBD1 aligns across 9 bases. Germline V gene data show CDR1 as DFQATT and CDR2 as SNEGSKA (reference sequence). The length of the CDR3 is 14 residues. With V trimmed by 5 bases and J by 4 bases, 8 bases remained unmatched. The CDR3 nucleotides are TGCAGTGCTCATAACAGGGGGCGAGGCACTGAAGCTTTCTTT. Protein product: CSAHNRGRGTEAFF.

There are a few counts of this clonotype. This chain connects TRBV24-1 to TRBJ2-1; 13 nucleotides align to TRBD2. This CDR3 has 16 amino acids. Per germline, CDR1 KGHDR and CDR2 SFDVKD. Germline trimming cut 4 bases from V and 3 bases from J; bases unmatched to any gene: 2. The CDR3 nucleotides are TGTGCCACCAGTGACAGACTAGCGGGAGGCTACAATGAGCAGTTCTTC. Residues: CATSDRLAGGYNEQFF.

This clonotype was seen at least ten times. This rearrangement joins TRBV28 to TRBJ1-1; D is ambiguous. From germline, CDR1 is MDHEN and CDR2 SYDVKM. This CDR3 is built from 14 residues. V was pared by 4 bases and J by 4 bases, with 13 bases between. The CDR3 loop reads CASSSLWRSTEAFF. In DNA form, the CDR3 reads TGTGCCAGCAGTTCGCTTTGGAGAAGCACTGAAGCTTTCTTT.

This clonotype came up a few times. The chain has TRBV6-2 or TRBV6-3 and TRBJ2-5; no clear D gene. Trimming took 5 bases from V and 5 from J, leaving 18 bases between them. Germline-derived CDR1 and CDR2 are MNHEY and SVGEGT. The CDR3 extends over 15 amino acids. Here the CDR3 reads CASSPRFEARETQYF. The CDR3 nucleotides are TGTGCCAGCAGTCCCCGATTCGAAGCCAGGGAGACCCAGTACTTC.

Concerning this clonotype itself: This clone may be a read error of a much larger clone one base away. This chain connects TRBV6-1 to TRBJ1-1; D ambiguous. The CDR3 spans 15 residues. Germline V gene data show CDR1 as MNHNS and CDR2 as SASEGT. Trimming removed 6 bases at V and 0 bases at J, with 14 bases between. In DNA, the CDR3 is TGTGCCAGCAGGCCGGGCCGAGTGATGAACACTGAAGCTTTCTTT. Translating it yields CASRPGRVMNTEAFF.

V gene TRBV20-1 combines with J gene TRBJ2-1; D assignment may be TRBD1 or TRBD2 (5 bases each). Trimming removed 3 bases from V and 5 bases from J, with 11 bases in between. The CDR3 has 13 amino acids. Germline V gene lookup returns CDR1 DFQATT and CDR2 SNEGSKA (reference sequence). CDR3 in amino acids: CSARGPTNNEQFF. CDR3 nucleotides: TGCAGTGCTAGGGGACCAACAAACAATGAGCAGTTCTTC.

This chain connects TRBV20-1 to TRBJ2-1, with D possibly called TRBD1 or TRBD2 (7 bases each). Per germline, CDR1 DFQATT and CDR2 SNEGSKA (reference sequence). This CDR3 has 13 amino acids. This CDR3 reads CSGEGAKMDEQFF. The CDR3 DNA follows: TGCAGCGGGGAGGGGGCCAAGATGGATGAGCAGTTCTTC.

This clonotype was found many times. This sequence joins TRBV28 and TRBJ2-3; the match to TRBD1 covers 11 bases. The CDR3 is 17 residues long. Trimming removed 6 bases from V and 1 base from J; junction bases left unmatched: 9. Per the germline V gene, CDR1 is MDHEN and CDR2 is SYDVKM. The CDR3 nucleotides are TGTGCCAGCAGCGGACAGGGGGCGGTCCGCCGCACAGATACGCAGTATTTT. Translated, it gives CASSGQGAVRRTDTQYF.

In this sample, this clonotype turned up many times. The CDR3 DNA reads as TGCGCCAGCAGCCCGACCCCTGCAGGGTATGGCTACACCTTC. Translated: CASSPTPAGYGYTF. The chain recombines TRBV5-1 with TRBJ1-2; maybe TRBD1 (5 bases). V was cut by 4 bases and J by 5 bases, with 15 bases left in between. This CDR3 has 14 residues. The germline V gene has CDR1 SGHRS and CDR2 YFSETQ.

There are many counts of this clonotype. V gene TRBV7-9 combines with J gene TRBJ2-7; 8 nucleotides align to TRBD2. Germline V gene sequence: CDR1 SEHNR, CDR2 FQNEAQ (reference sequence). The J segment lost 3 bases and the V segment lost 4 bases, leaving 8 bases of the junction unmatched. This CDR3 has 15 amino acids. The CDR3 protein is CASSYTSGTYYEQYF. The CDR3, as DNA: TGTGCCAGCAGCTACACTAGCGGTACCTACTACGAGCAGTACTTC.

In its sample, this clonotype was seen a few times. The chain has TRBV24-1 and TRBJ2-1; no firm D call. V was shortened by 6 bases and J by 0 bases, with 8 bases between the two germline ends. The V gene's germline CDR1 is KGHDR and CDR2 SFDVKD. This CDR3 is 14 amino acids long. CDR3 protein: CATSRASSYNEQFF. CDR3 coding DNA: TGTGCCACCAGTCGTGCTAGCTCCTACAATGAGCAGTTCTTC.

The sample holds many counts of this clonotype. The genes are TRBV29-1 and TRBJ2-7; 9 bases line up with TRBD1. Germline V gene data show CDR1 as SQVTM and CDR2 as ANQGSEA. V lost 3 bases and J lost 3; bases outside the gene matches: 0. CDR3 length: 12 amino acids. Written as DNA, the CDR3 is TGCAGCGTTGAGACAGGGGGCTACGAGCAGTACTTC. Amino acids: CSVETGGYEQYF.

This clonotype has a count of ten or more. The genes are TRBV6-1 and TRBJ2-2; D remains unclear. Germline V gene sequence: CDR1 MNHNS, CDR2 SASEGT. CDR3 length equals 15 residues. V shed 5 bases and J shed 3 bases, with 13 bases lying between them. CDR3 DNA: TGTGCCAGCAGTTTAATACGGACGTACACCGGGGAGCTGTTTTTT. Protein product: CASSLIRTYTGELFF.

This clonotype appeared many times. The V call is TRBV30, the J call TRBJ1-1; possibly TRBD1 for D (6 bases). The CDR3 sequence is 17 residues long. Per germline, CDR1 GTSNPN and CDR2 SVGIG (reference sequence). Trimming left V 2 bases short and J 2 bases short, with 21 bases between. CDR3 loop: CAWSRGTGGITNTEAFF. Written as DNA, the CDR3 is TGTGCCTGGAGTAGGGGGACCGGGGGCATTACAAACACTGAAGCTTTCTTT. The whole variable domain, filled in from reference TRBV30 and TRBJ1-1, reads SQTIHQWPATLVQPVGSPLSLECTVEGTSNPNLYWYRQAAGRGLQLLFYSVGIGQISSEVPQNLSASRPQDRQFILSSKKLLLSDSGFYLCAWSRGTGGITNTEAFFGQGTRLTVV.

There are many counts of this clonotype. V is TRBV27 and J is TRBJ2-7; possibly TRBD2 for D (5 bases). The germline gives CDR1 MNHEY, CDR2 SMNVEV (reference sequence). V was pared by 3 bases and J by 5 bases, with 14 bases between. The CDR3 extends over 14 amino acids. DNA for the CDR3: TGTGCCAGCAGTTTGGCGGGTCTAGTACACGAGCAGTACTTC. Its protein product is CASSLAGLVHEQYF.